A single sample gave rise to the 31 T cell receptor beta chains below, sequenced in a study of glioma-infiltrating T cells. TCR alpha and beta CDR3 regions were amplified from RNA using iRepertoire nested multiplex PCR. TCRdb reprocessed the multiplex PCR reads via MiXCR and lists one record per CDR3 protein. The sample yields around 350,000 distinct CDR3 sequences, approximately 42% seen once. What was sequenced was glioma tissue, nonneoplastic brain tissue, or PBMCs (not recorded which). These receptors all come from a human donor with low-grade glioma or glioblastoma, undergoing nonglioma brain surgery, or in good health (not recorded which).

The V gene is TRBV9, the J gene TRBJ2-7; maybe TRBD2 (5 bases). Trimming shortened V by 0 bases and J by 0 bases, and 10 bases separated the two germline ends. There are 15 residues in the CDR3. Germline CDR1 and CDR2: SGDLS and YYNGEE. Here the CDR3 reads CASSVGMGSSYEQYF. For the CDR3, the DNA is TGTGCCAGCAGCGTAGGTATGGGGAGCTCCTACGAGCAGTACTTC.

Notes on this clonotype: One junction end does not reproduce the germline sequence, and a read error may be involved. The gene calls are TRBV18 and TRBJ2-1, with 11 bases aligning to TRBD1. Looked up from germline, CDR1 is KGHSH and CDR2 is LQKENI. The CDR3 is 16 amino acids. CDR3 sequence: CASSPLGQGADNEQLF. The DNA for the CDR3 is TGTGCCAGCTCACCACTTGGACAGGGGGCTGACAATGAGCAGCTCTTC.

With respect to this clonotype: This may arise from a read error, as a much more abundant clone is one base away. Because it lacks the conserved phenylalanine or tryptophan at the end, this CDR3 is likely a read error. V and J are TRBV28 and TRBJ2-1, with 11 nucleotides matching TRBD2. This CDR3 comprises 16 residues. From germline, CDR1 is MDHEN and CDR2 SYDVKM. V lost 6 bases to trimming and J lost 4 bases; unmatched junction nucleotides: 8. Here the CDR3 reads CASSLLAGGPYNEQFL. The CDR3 nucleotides read TGTGCCAGCAGCCTCCTAGCGGGAGGACCATACAATGAGCAGTTCCTC.

This clonotype was counted many times. CDR3 loop: CASSLSVSGETQYF. The CDR3 DNA reads TGTGCCAGCAGTTTAAGCGTCTCGGGAGAGACCCAGTACTTC. The chain recombines TRBV27 with TRBJ2-5; D ambiguous. The CDR3 is 14 residues long. V lost 2 bases and J 4 bases, leaving 11 bases between the germline ends. The V gene's germline CDR1 is MNHEY and CDR2 SMNVEV (reference sequence).

The rearrangement links TRBV29-1 to TRBJ2-5; D ambiguous. The length of the CDR3 is 13 residues. Germline V gene data show CDR1 as SQVTM and CDR2 as ANQGSEA. V was pared by 1 base and J by 5 bases, with 11 bases between. The CDR3 DNA reads as TGCAGCGTTGAAGTTGGGCGCCGGGAGACCCAGTACTTC. This encodes CSVEVGRRETQYF.

This clonotype has at least ten counts. The V and J genes are TRBV6-1 and TRBJ1-6, with a tentative D call TRBD1 (6 bases). Trimming shortened V by 6 bases and J by 7 bases, and 13 bases separated the two germline ends. The length of the CDR3 is 14 residues. CDR1 is MNHNS, CDR2 SASEGT, per germline. The CDR3, as DNA: TGTGCCAGCAGACCGGGACACGGGAATTCACCCCTCCACTTT. Protein product: CASRPGHGNSPLHF.

This clonotype was counted many times. This chain connects TRBV6-5 to TRBJ2-1; the D call may be TRBD1 or TRBD2 (5 bases each). Looked up from germline, CDR1 is MNHEY and CDR2 is SVGAGI. This CDR3 has 16 amino acids. V was cut by 1 base and J by 1 base, with 11 bases left in between. The CDR3 here is CASSYLGTPSYNEQFF. The CDR3 bases are TGTGCCAGCAGTTACTTGGGGACGCCGTCCTACAATGAGCAGTTCTTC.

Concerning this clonotype: A junction boundary mismatches the germline segment, possibly from a read error. The chain uses TRBV15 and TRBJ1-5, with 7 nucleotides matching TRBD1. CDR1 is LNHNV, CDR2 YYDKDF, per germline (reference sequence). The CDR3 has 16 residues. As DNA, the CDR3 is TGTGCCGCCAGCAGAGAGGGACAGTTCCACAATCAGCCCAAGCATTTT. Translated, it gives CAASREGQFHNQPKHF.

As regards this clonotype: The missing conserved phenylalanine or tryptophan at the end of this CDR3 makes a read error likely. The gene calls are TRBV14 and TRBJ2-2; D call uncertain. CDR3 length: 13 amino acids. Germline lookup yields CDR1 SGHDN and CDR2 FVKESK. The V gene lost 5 bases and the J gene lost 8 bases, with 12 bases spanning the gap. The DNA of the CDR3 is TGTGCCAGCAGCGCTCGCCTGCTAGGGGAGCTGTTTCTT. Its translation is CASSARLLGELFL.

The chain links TRBV7-3 to TRBJ1-5, with TRBD1 identical over 7 bases. The V gene's germline CDR1 is SGHTA and CDR2 FQGTGA. V lost 3 bases, J lost 0 bases, and 11 bases stayed unmatched. This CDR3 has 18 amino acids. CDR3 sequence: CASSFLGTDYYSNQPQHF. The CDR3 DNA reads TGTGCCAGCAGCTTCCTCGGGACAGACTACTATAGCAATCAGCCCCAGCATTTT.

This clonotype was detected many times. This chain joins TRBV27 and TRBJ2-5, with 10 bases matching TRBD2. Germline V gene data show CDR1 as MNHEY and CDR2 as SMNVEV (reference sequence). V was pared by 5 bases and J by 4 bases, with 4 bases of the junction left unmatched. The CDR3 runs to 14 residues. CDR3: CASSPWTSGETQYF. In nucleotides, the CDR3 is TGTGCCAGCAGTCCGTGGACTAGCGGAGAGACCCAGTACTTC.

The genes are TRBV18 and TRBJ2-1; 10 bases are shared with TRBD1. Germline trimming cut 3 bases from V and 10 bases from J; bases unmatched to any gene: 9. Germline V CDR1 and CDR2: KGHSH, LQKENI. CDR3 length: 15 residues. CDR3 nucleotide sequence: TGTGCCAGCTCACCGCCGGGACAGGGGTTCCACGAGCAGTTCTTC. Its translation: CASSPPGQGFHEQFF.

With respect to this clonotype: Since a much larger clone is just one base distant, this may be a read error. The CDR3 loop reads CSARREHLNTEAFF. In DNA, the CDR3 is TGCAGTGCTAGACGGGAACACCTGAACACTGAAGCTTTCTTT. The rearrangement uses TRBV20-1 and TRBJ1-1, with D unresolved. The CDR3 consists of 14 residues. CDR1 is DFQATT and CDR2 is SNEGSKA in the germline V gene (reference sequence). V lost 2 bases, J lost 0 bases, and 10 bases lay in between.

As for this clonotype: A much larger clonotype is one base distant, so this may be a read error. The V gene is TRBV28, the J gene TRBJ1-2, with D perhaps TRBD1 (5 bases). Germline V gene lookup returns CDR1 MDHEN and CDR2 SYDVKM. V was shortened by 7 bases and J by 2 bases, with 11 bases between the two germline ends. This CDR3 is built from 13 residues. The CDR3 region has the DNA TGTGCCAGCATGGGAGGGACGAACTATGGCTACACCTTC. Encoded protein: CASMGGTNYGYTF.

In the case of this clonotype: At one end, the junction sequence differs from germline, possibly due to a read error. In nucleotides, the CDR3 is TGTGCCAGTAGTATAATTCTCAGGGGGGACCAGCACTTC. As protein: CASSIILRGDQHF. The chain employs TRBV19 and TRBJ2-5; weak D call: TRBD1 (7 bases). This CDR3 is built from 13 residues. Looked up from germline, CDR1 is LNHDA and CDR2 is SQIVND (reference sequence).

This clonotype was seen a handful of times. This sequence joins TRBV19 and TRBJ1-1, with D perhaps matching TRBD1 (5 bases). The CDR3 has 13 residues. In germline, CDR1 is LNHDA, CDR2 SQIVND (reference sequence). The ends were cut back, 2 bases at V and 5 bases at J, with 9 bases in the middle. The CDR3 DNA is TGTGCCAGTAGTATACAGGGAAGAACTGAAGCTTTCTTT. It is translated as CASSIQGRTEAFF. Together with reference TRBV19 and TRBJ1-1, the CDR3 gives the full variable domain: DGGITQSPKYLFRKEGQNVTLSCEQNLNHDAMYWYRQDPGQGLRLIYYSQIVNDFQKGDIAEGYSVSREKKESFPLTVTSAQKNPTAFYLCASSIQGRTEAFFGQGTRLTVV.

A few counts support this clonotype. CDR3 DNA: TGCAGTGCTGCCCAGAGGGTAGCGGGGGGTGGTAAGCAGTACTTC. Residues: CSAAQRVAGGGKQYF. This chain uses TRBV20-1 with TRBJ2-7; 10 bases are shared with TRBD2. Germline V gene data show CDR1 as DFQATT and CDR2 as SNEGSKA (reference sequence). The CDR3 contains 15 residues. J was trimmed by 8 bases and V by 5 bases; bases with no gene match: 15.

A note on this clonotype: This may come from a read error, since a much larger clone is one base off. This chain joins TRBV28 and TRBJ2-1; TRBD1 aligns across 7 bases. Trimming took 4 bases from V and 10 from J; bases not matched to a gene: 7. In germline, CDR1 is MDHEN, CDR2 SYDVKM. The CDR3 has 13 residues. The CDR3 bases are TGTGCCAGCAGTTCCTCACAGGGGTACGAGCAGTTCTTC. It encodes CASSSSQGYEQFF.

This clonotype was seen at least ten times. The chain is built from TRBV28 and TRBJ1-2; possible D gene TRBD1, 6 bases. The V and J ends lost 2 bases and 8 bases respectively, with 12 bases between them. Per germline, CDR1 MDHEN and CDR2 SYDVKM. The CDR3 is 13 residues long. In nucleotides, the CDR3 is TGTGCCAGCAGTTTAATCGACAGGCGCGGCTACACCTTC. Its protein is CASSLIDRRGYTF.

In this sample, this clonotype turned up many times. This chain joins TRBV27 and TRBJ1-5, with D perhaps TRBD1 (6 bases). In germline, CDR1 is MNHEY, CDR2 SMNVEV (reference sequence). With 6 bases removed from V and 5 bases from J, the gap between germline ends came to 14 bases. CDR3 length equals 14 residues. For the CDR3, the DNA is TGTGCCAGCAGCTCCGACAGGTGGGATCAGCCCCAGCATTTT. Encoded protein: CASSSDRWDQPQHF.

The chain carries TRBV4-2 and TRBJ2-7; TRBD2 is a possible D gene (6 bases). CDR3 length: 14 amino acids. V was pared by 4 bases and J by 1 base, with 11 bases between. Per the germline V gene, CDR1 is LGHNA and CDR2 is YNFKEQ. CDR3 coding DNA: TGTGCCAGCAGCCCGGGACTGGAATCCTACGAGCAGTACTTC. Protein product: CASSPGLESYEQYF.

The V and J genes are TRBV12-3 or TRBV12-4 and TRBJ1-5; tentative D call: TRBD1 (5 bases). V was trimmed by 2 bases and J by 11 bases, leaving 19 bases between them. CDR3 length equals 15 residues. This CDR3 is CASSLSGTGRGAQHF. The CDR3 DNA reads as TGTGCCAGCAGTTTATCGGGGACGGGGCGCGGAGCCCAGCATTTT.

This chain uses TRBV28 with TRBJ2-7, with D maybe TRBD2 (6 bases). The CDR3 loop spans 14 amino acids. Trimming removed 7 bases from V and 2 bases from J, with 15 bases in between. The germline gives CDR1 MDHEN, CDR2 SYDVKM. CDR3 sequence (DNA): TGTGCCAGCACTTCCAGCGGGTATACCTACGAGCAGTACTTC. It encodes CASTSSGYTYEQYF.

The sample holds many counts of this clonotype. The chain couples TRBV6-2 or TRBV6-3 to TRBJ2-7, with 8 bases that match TRBD1. The junction had 10 bases not matched to a gene; V was cut back by 0 bases and J by 6 bases. CDR1 is MNHEY, CDR2 SVGEGT, per germline. The CDR3 length is 16 residues. CDR3: CASSYSDRARRREQYF. DNA for the CDR3: TGTGCCAGCAGTTACTCGGACAGGGCCCGTCGCCGCGAGCAGTACTTC.

The chain recombines TRBV28 with TRBJ1-1; D is undetermined. Trimming took 4 bases from V and 1 from J, leaving 13 bases between them. The CDR3 runs to 15 residues. Germline CDR1 is MDHEN and CDR2 is SYDVKM. The CDR3 DNA follows: TGTGCCAGCAGTTCTCGGGAAGAAGGGAACACTGAAGCTTTCTTT. Amino acid sequence: CASSSREEGNTEAFF.

This sequence joins TRBV9 and TRBJ1-2; a weak D match, TRBD1 (5 bases). Germline-derived CDR1 and CDR2 are SGDLS and YYNGEE. V was trimmed by 0 bases and J by 0 bases, leaving 12 bases between them. This CDR3 comprises 16 residues. CDR3 nucleotides: TGTGCCAGCAGCGTAGCTTCCAGGACACCTAACTATGGCTACACCTTC. This translates into CASSVASRTPNYGYTF.

The chain links TRBV28 to TRBJ2-6, with unresolved D. V shed 10 bases and J shed 0 bases, with 10 bases lying between them. The CDR3 contains 14 residues. Germline CDR1 MDHEN, CDR2 SYDVKM. CDR3 bases: TGTGCCACCTACCTTTACTCTGGGGCCAACGTCCTGACTTTC. Translation gives CATYLYSGANVLTF.

The chain employs TRBV6-2 or TRBV6-3 and TRBJ2-1; D tentatively reads TRBD1 or TRBD2 (7 bases each). Germline lookup yields CDR1 MNHEY and CDR2 SVGEGT. V lost 5 bases and J lost 7, with 21 bases in between. CDR3 length: 16 residues. Here the CDR3 reads CASSNPRGGAGNEQFF. As DNA, the CDR3 is TGTGCCAGCAGTAACCCCAGGGGGGGGGCGGGAAATGAGCAGTTCTTC.

The V and J genes are TRBV27 and TRBJ2-5; D is uncertain. The germline V gene encodes CDR1 MNHEY and CDR2 SMNVEV (reference sequence). CDR3 length: 12 residues. The V and J ends lost 5 bases and 7 bases respectively, with 11 bases between them. This chain's CDR3 is CASSPHLRTQYF. The CDR3 DNA sequence: TGTGCCAGCAGTCCCCACCTCAGGACCCAGTACTTC.

J is TRBJ2-7 and V is TRBV12-3 or TRBV12-4; no firm D call. Deletions cut 2 bases from V and 6 bases from J, with 8 bases between. The CDR3 length is 12 residues. CDR3 region: CASSLLASEQYF. The CDR3, as DNA: TGTGCCAGCAGTTTATTGGCGAGCGAGCAGTACTTC.

The count of this clonotype is one. Possible read error: a much larger clone is one base away. As the CDR3 is not closed by the conserved phenylalanine or tryptophan, this likely results from a read error. The V call is TRBV6-2 or TRBV6-3, the J call TRBJ2-5; D uncertain. This CDR3 has 14 amino acids. The V end was cut by 2 bases, the J end by 0 bases, with 7 bases between. The germline gives CDR1 MNHEY, CDR2 SVGEGT. The CDR3 DNA reads TGTGCCAGCAGTTACGGGCCCTACCAAGAGACCCAGTACTCC. Translating gives CASSYGPYQETQYS.